A single sample gave rise to the 15 T cell receptor beta chains below, sequenced in a study of cytomegalovirus exposure and HLA in healthy donors. It was with 60 Vbeta and 13 Jbeta primers that the PCR ran. Measured with immunoSEQ multiplex PCR; TCRdb has only the in-frame clones, and not every one. The sample lists about 190,000 clones; approximately 82% were seen once. Sequencing was carried out using PBMCs. The receptors stem from a woman aged 18-29 years in good health and CMV-seropositive.

V gene TRBV11-2 combines with J gene TRBJ1-1; perhaps TRBD1 as D (5 bases). From germline, CDR1 is SGHAT and CDR2 FQNNGV. V gave up 5 bases and J gave up 10 bases, with 17 bases separating them. The CDR3 has 13 amino acids. The DNA for the CDR3 is TGTGCCAGCAGCCCGGGGGTGGGCGGGCGAGCTTTCTTT. Its protein is CASSPGVGGRAFF.

The chain combines TRBV4-1 with TRBJ1-2, with TRBD1 matching 10 bases. The germline V gene encodes CDR1 MGHRA and CDR2 YSYEKL. The CDR3 spans 19 residues. With 1 base clipped from V and 5 bases from J, the junction kept 16 bases outside the gene matches. In DNA, the CDR3 is TGCGCCAGCAGCCAAGTGGGTCGATGGGACAGGGGAACTATTTATGGCTACACCTTC. This sequence encodes CASSQVGRWDRGTIYGYTF.

V usage is TRBV7-9 and J usage is TRBJ1-1, with D possibly matching TRBD1 (6 bases). Trimming took off 5 bases at V and 6 bases at J, with 16 bases between the two ends. CDR3 length: 14 amino acids. Germline V gene data show CDR1 as SEHNR and CDR2 as FQNEAQ (reference sequence). CDR3 sequence reads: CASSRKGGRAEAFF. CDR3 bases: TGTGCCAGCAGCAGAAAAGGGGGGAGGGCTGAAGCTTTCTTT. Full variable domain (remainder filled in from reference TRBV7-9 and TRBJ1-1): DTGVSQNPRHKITKRGQNVTFRCDPISEHNRLYWYRQTLGQGPEFLTYFQNEAQLEKSRLLSDRFSAERPKGSFSTLEIQRTEQGDSAMYLCASSRKGGRAEAFFGQGTRLTVV.

Here the CDR3 DNA reads TGTGCCACCAGCAGGAGACAGGGGAGCGCTGAAGCTTTCTTT. As protein: CATSRRQGSAEAFF. The chain recombines TRBV15 with TRBJ1-1; 8 bases are a match to TRBD1. V trimming: 3 bases; J trimming: 6 bases; junction bases outside the gene matches: 6. This CDR3 comprises 14 residues. In germline, CDR1 is LNHNV, CDR2 YYDKDF (reference sequence).

This clone was seen only once. V usage is TRBV10-2 and J usage is TRBJ1-4; 7 bases are a match to TRBD1. Germline V lookup: CDR1 WSHSY, CDR2 SAAADI. The CDR3 runs 15 residues. Losses at the gene ends were 3 bases for V and 6 bases for J; bases not matched to a gene: 7. The CDR3 is CASSDEDRRDEKLFF. CDR3 DNA: TGCGCCAGCAGTGATGAGGACAGGCGGGATGAAAAACTGTTTTTT.

The genes are TRBV30 and TRBJ2-2; maybe TRBD1 (6 bases). The V and J ends lost 3 bases and 3 bases respectively, with 14 bases between them. CDR1 and CDR2 (germline): GTSNPN, SVGIG (reference sequence). The CDR3 length is 15 residues. The CDR3 DNA sequence: TGTGCCTGGAGAGAACAGGGAGAGGACACCGGGGAGCTGTTTTTT. This encodes CAWREQGEDTGELFF.

This clone has only one observation. The chain has TRBV30 and TRBJ2-3, with a tentative D call TRBD2 (5 bases). Germline values: CDR1 GTSNPN, CDR2 SVGIG (reference sequence). V lost 0 bases, J lost 0 bases, and 10 bases lay in between. The CDR3 is made up of 15 amino acids. CDR3 DNA sequence: TGTGCCTGGAGTGTTACGGGATTCAGCACAGATACGCAGTATTTT. Amino acid sequence: CAWSVTGFSTDTQYF.

The V and J genes are TRBV29-1 and TRBJ2-5; TRBD2 matches 10 bases. V lost 6 bases and J lost 5; bases outside the gene matches: 6. CDR3 length: 13 residues. Germline assignment: CDR1 SQVTM and CDR2 ANQGSEA. CDR3 amino acids: CSVNSGGPETQYF. The CDR3 DNA is TGCAGCGTGAATAGCGGGGGGCCGGAGACCCAGTACTTC. Full variable domain (missing parts from reference TRBV29-1 and TRBJ2-5): SAVISQKPSRDICQRGTSLTIQCQVDSQVTMMFWYRQQPGQSLTLIATANQGSEATYESGFVIDKFPISRPNLTFSTLTVSNMSPEDSSIYLCSVNSGGPETQYFGPGTRLLVL.

This rearrangement joins TRBV2 to TRBJ1-2; 9 nucleotides line up with TRBD1. The germline V gene has CDR1 SNHLY and CDR2 FYNNEI. This CDR3 has 14 amino acids. V trimming: 7 bases; J trimming: 4 bases; junction bases outside the gene matches: 7. This chain's CDR3 is CASIGDRDLYGYTF. The CDR3 coding sequence is TGTGCCAGCATTGGGGACAGGGACCTCTATGGCTACACCTTC.

The rearrangement joins TRBV9 to TRBJ2-2; a weak D match, TRBD2 (5 bases). Germline CDR1 is SGDLS and CDR2 is YYNGEE. The CDR3 is 14 amino acids. The V end lost 2 bases, the J end lost 1 base, and 6 bases lay between the germline ends. The CDR3 bases are TGTGCCAGCAGCGTTGGGAGGAACACCGGGGAGCTGTTTTTT. Residues: CASSVGRNTGELFF.

This clone was counted once. The rearrangement links TRBV4-1 to TRBJ2-3, with 15 bases identical to TRBD2. Germline assignment: CDR1 MGHRA and CDR2 YSYEKL. With 0 bases clipped from V and 1 base from J, the junction kept 11 bases outside the gene matches. The CDR3 totals 21 residues. For the CDR3, the DNA is TGCGCCAGCAGCCAAGATCCATTCCGGACTAGCGGGGGGGGTGGCACAGATACGCAGTATTTT. Translated: CASSQDPFRTSGGGGTDTQYF.

The chain couples TRBV11-2 to TRBJ2-3, with D perhaps matching TRBD2 (6 bases). This CDR3 region has 15 residues. Trimming took off 8 bases at V and 6 bases at J, with 21 bases between the two ends. From germline, CDR1 is SGHAT and CDR2 FQNNGV. Here the CDR3 DNA reads TGTGCCAGCGGGAACCGGGACTCTCAATTTGATACGCAGTATTTT. Translating gives CASGNRDSQFDTQYF. Full variable domain (outside the CDR3, taken from reference TRBV11-2 and TRBJ2-3): EAGVAQSPRYKIIEKRQSVAFWCNPISGHATLYWYQQILGQGPKLLIQFQNNGVVDDSQLPKDRFSAERLKGVDSTLKIQPAKLEDSAVYLCASGNRDSQFDTQYFGPGTRLTVL.

This clone was seen a few times. The genes are TRBV15 and TRBJ1-2, with 10 bases matching TRBD1. Trimming cost V 0 bases and J 6 bases; bases outside gene matches: 4. Per germline, CDR1 LNHNV and CDR2 YYDKDF (reference sequence). This CDR3 is 15 amino acids long. The DNA of the CDR3 is TGTGCCACCAGCAGAGACAGACAGGGGGCTAATGGCTACACCTTC. Translating it yields CATSRDRQGANGYTF.

The chain recombines TRBV6-1 with TRBJ1-2, with TRBD1 matching 10 bases. The CDR3 spans 15 residues. Looked up from germline, CDR1 is MNHNS and CDR2 is SASEGT. Trimming cost V 5 bases and J 1 base; bases outside gene matches: 4. In nucleotides, the CDR3 is TGTGCCAGCAGTAGGGACAGGGGAAATAACTATGGCTACACCTTC. This encodes CASSRDRGNNYGYTF.

The genes are TRBV9 and TRBJ2-3, with TRBD1 as a possible D gene (6 bases). This CDR3 comprises 16 residues. The V end lost 0 bases, the J end lost 0 bases, and 11 bases lay between the germline ends. Germline V gives CDR1 SGDLS, CDR2 YYNGEE. CDR3 protein: CASSVGGPTSTDTQYF. The CDR3 DNA is TGTGCCAGCAGCGTAGGGGGGCCAACTAGCACAGATACGCAGTATTTT.